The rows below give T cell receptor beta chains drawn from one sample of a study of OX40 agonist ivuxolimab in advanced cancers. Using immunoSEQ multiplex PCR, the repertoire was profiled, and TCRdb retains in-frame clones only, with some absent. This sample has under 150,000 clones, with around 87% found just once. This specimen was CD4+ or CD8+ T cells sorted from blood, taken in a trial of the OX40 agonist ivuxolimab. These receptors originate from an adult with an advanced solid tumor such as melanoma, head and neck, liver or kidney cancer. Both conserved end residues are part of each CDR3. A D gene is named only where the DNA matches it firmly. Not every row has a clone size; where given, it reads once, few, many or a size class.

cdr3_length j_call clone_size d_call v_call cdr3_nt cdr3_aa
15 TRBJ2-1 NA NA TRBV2 TGTGCCAGCAGTGAAGCGCTAAGGGGGGCTGGTGAGCAGTTCTTC CASSEALRGAGEQFF
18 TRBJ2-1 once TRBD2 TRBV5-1 TGCGCCAGCAGCCCGTGGACTAGCGGGGGGACGAGGTTCAATGAGCAGTTCTTC CASSPWTSGGTRFNEQFF
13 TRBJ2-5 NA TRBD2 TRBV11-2 TGTGCCAGCAGAGCGGGGGCCCAAGAGACCCAGTACTTC CASRAGAQETQYF
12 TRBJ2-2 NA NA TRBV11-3 TGTGCCAGCAGCCCAGGGACCGGGGAGCTGTTTTTT CASSPGTGELFF
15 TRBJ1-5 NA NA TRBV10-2 TGCGCCAGCAGTGAGGTAAGGGGTGCCAATCAGCCCCAGCATTTT CASSEVRGANQPQHF
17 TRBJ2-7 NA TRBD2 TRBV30 TGTGCCTGGAGTGGGGGACGTTCTGAAGCGGGATCCTACGAGCAGTACTTC CAWSGGRSEAGSYEQYF
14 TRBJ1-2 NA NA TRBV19 TGTGCCAGTAAAGGTCTACAGGGTAACTATGGCTACACCTTC CASKGLQGNYGYTF
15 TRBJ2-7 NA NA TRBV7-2 TGTGCCAGCAGCTTAGGTACGGTGAGCTCCTACGAGCAGTACTTC CASSLGTVSSYEQYF
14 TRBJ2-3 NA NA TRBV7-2 TGTGCCAGCAGCTGGCAAGGTAGCACAGATACGCAGTATTTT CASSWQGSTDTQYF
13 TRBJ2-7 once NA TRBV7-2 TGTGCCAGCAGCTTAGGAGTAAACTACGAGCAGTACTTC CASSLGVNYEQYF